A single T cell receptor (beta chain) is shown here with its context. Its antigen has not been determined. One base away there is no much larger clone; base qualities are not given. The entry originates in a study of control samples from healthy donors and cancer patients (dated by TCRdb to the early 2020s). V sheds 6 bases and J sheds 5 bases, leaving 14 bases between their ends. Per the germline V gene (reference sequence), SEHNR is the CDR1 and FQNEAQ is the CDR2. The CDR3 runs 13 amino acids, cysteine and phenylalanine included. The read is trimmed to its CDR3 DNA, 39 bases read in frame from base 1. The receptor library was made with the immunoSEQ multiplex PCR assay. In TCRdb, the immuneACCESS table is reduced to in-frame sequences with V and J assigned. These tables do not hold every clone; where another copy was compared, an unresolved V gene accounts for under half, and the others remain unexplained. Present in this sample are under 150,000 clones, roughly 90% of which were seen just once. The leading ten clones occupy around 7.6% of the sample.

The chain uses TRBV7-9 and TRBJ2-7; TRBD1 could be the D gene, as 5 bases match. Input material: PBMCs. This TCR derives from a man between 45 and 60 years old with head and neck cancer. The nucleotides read TGTGCCAGCAGGCCCCCAGGGATCCACGAGCAGTACTTC. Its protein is CASRPPGIHEQYF.